This section outlines one T cell receptor (beta chain) sequence together with its context. The entry originates in a study of shared T cell receptors in the human thymus. This table comes from immunoSEQ multiplex PCR, and its TCRdb copy is limited to in-frame clones, with some not included. The sample has about 730,000 clones; 70% to 90% are singletons. In addition, the sample was reused for a study of human thymus T cells.

The sequence derives from a girl under three years old with a congenital heart defect. Sequenced: thymocytes.

The CDR3 sequence: CASSHGQGLTNEQYF. As DNA, the CDR3 is TGCGCCAGCAGCCACGGACAGGGGTTAACGAACGAGCAGTACTTC. The J gene is TRBJ2-7, the V gene TRBV5-1, with 9 bases that match TRBD1. The CDR3 is 15 amino acids. With V trimmed by 4 bases and J by 5 bases, 10 bases remained unmatched. Germline CDR1 is SGHRS and CDR2 is YFSETQ.